What follows describes a single T cell receptor beta chain. Its antigen is not known. This entry belongs to a study of blood T cells in healthy people across ages. Through a sample-barcoded 5' primer and a J-beta primer mix, a second PCR was run for 7 to 11 cycles. Each cDNA molecule carried a tag from a template-switch adaptor that contained 12 random nucleotides. TCRdb re-called the 5' RACE reads through MiXCR, storing one row per CDR3 protein. The profile shows about 1.5 million distinct CDR3 sequences, 40% to 45% of them singletons. V lost 4 bases, J lost 2 bases, and 12 bases stayed unmatched. Germline lookup yields CDR1 SQVTM and CDR2 ANQGSEA. This CDR3 contains 16 residues. General study results and limits: Long-lived donors exceeded aged donors in naive CD4+ cells and diversity.

The chain has TRBV29-1 and TRBJ1-2; TRBD1 matches 8 bases. The receptor was isolated from a woman under 30 in good health. The material sequenced was blood. The CDR3 loop reads CSVVGGQGSGNYGYTF. In nucleotides, the CDR3 is TGCAGCGTTGTAGGTGGACAGGGTAGCGGAAACTATGGCTACACCTTC. The full variable domain, completed using reference TRBV29-1 and TRBJ1-2, is SAVISQKPSRDICQRGTSLTIQCQVDSQVTMMFWYRQQPGQSLTLIATANQGSEATYESGFVIDKFPISRPNLTFSTLTVSNMSPEDSSIYLCSVVGGQGSGNYGYTFGSGTRLTVV.